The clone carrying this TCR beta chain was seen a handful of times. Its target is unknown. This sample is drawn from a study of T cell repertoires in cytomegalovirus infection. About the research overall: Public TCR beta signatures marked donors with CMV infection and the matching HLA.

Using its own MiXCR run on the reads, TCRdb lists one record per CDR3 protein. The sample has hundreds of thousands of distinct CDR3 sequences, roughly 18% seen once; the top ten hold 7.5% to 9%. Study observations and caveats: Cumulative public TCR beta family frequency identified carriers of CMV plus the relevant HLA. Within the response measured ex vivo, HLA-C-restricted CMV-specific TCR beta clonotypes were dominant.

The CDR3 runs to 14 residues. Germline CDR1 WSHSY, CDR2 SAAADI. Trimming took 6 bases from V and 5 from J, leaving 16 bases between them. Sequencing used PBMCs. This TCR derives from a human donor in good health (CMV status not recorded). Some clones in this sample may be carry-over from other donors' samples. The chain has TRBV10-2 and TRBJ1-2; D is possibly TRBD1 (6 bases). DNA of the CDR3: TGCGCCAGCAGCGAACCGTTTAGGGGGTATGGCTACACCTTC. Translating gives CASSEPFRGYGYTF.